This T cell receptor beta chain was captured in a study of CD8 T cells in ankylosing spondylitis. Findings and limits, study-wide: Disease-associated clones were CD8+ and fairly uncommon in peripheral blood. One TCR beta motif, made up of roughly 8 highly homologous variants, appeared characteristic of ankylosing spondylitis blood.

Only a few counts were recorded for this clonotype. The antigen is not known. CDR1 MNHEY and CDR2 SVGEGT come from the germline V gene. The V gene lost 6 bases and the J gene lost 6 bases, with 23 bases spanning the gap. This CDR3 comprises 16 residues. In TCRdb, the 5' RACE reads were re-called with MiXCR into one record per CDR3 protein. The table records over 600,000 distinct CDR3 sequences, 15% to 20% of them present only once. The receptor was isolated from a male donor with ankylosing spondylitis. The sequenced sample was blood, either unsorted or a sorted T cell fraction (not recorded which). This sequence joins TRBV6-2 or TRBV6-3 and TRBJ1-1; possibly TRBD1 for D (6 bases). CDR3 sequence: CASRTTDRNVIAEAFF. As DNA, the CDR3 is TGTGCCAGCAGGACTACCGACAGGAATGTTATTGCTGAAGCTTTCTTT.